This T cell receptor (beta chain) was observed in a study of identical twins. Broader study findings: Fewer insertions marked abundant cord blood beta clonotypes; young adult naive trended weakly, memory not at all. These conclusions were based on statistical analysis (cross-sectional, not following the same donors). Invariant MAIT and iNKT cells may have partly biased zero-insertion analyses.

One entry per CDR3 protein results from TCRdb running MiXCR on the 5' RACE reads. The table shows some 710,000 distinct CDR3 sequences, with around 6% occurring only once. Turning to this clonotype: Its specificity is unknown.

There were only healthy Caucasians among the donors. The source material was naive T cells sorted from blood. This receptor was obtained from a man aged 18 to 29 in good health.

The CDR3 nucleotides are TGTGCCTGGAGTGTTAGGGGGTCGGATCAGACCCAGTACTTC. The encoded protein is CAWSVRGSDQTQYF. The chain joins TRBV30 to TRBJ2-5; D is perhaps TRBD1 (6 bases). The V end was cut by 0 bases, the J end by 6 bases, with 14 bases between. The length of the CDR3 is 14 residues. The germline gives CDR1 GTSNPN, CDR2 SVGIG (reference sequence).